The T cell receptor beta chain described here comes from a study of blood T cell repertoires in COVID-19. Study-level background: Acute and convalescent COVID-19 samples came from the United States, Italy and Spain. T cells, B-cell-depleted T cells, or PBMCs supplied cDNA or gDNA.

In the authors' methods: Amplification with reference gene primers provided the estimates of nucleated cell counts. Produced via immunoSEQ multiplex PCR; TCRdb's table is partial and in-frame only. V and J calls and clone size are those listed in that table; D and trimming were worked out from the DNA. The data show almost 50,000 clones, about 71% seen once. The TCR originated in a woman in her 70s with acute or convalescent COVID-19. The sequenced sample consisted of peripheral blood.

CDR3 nucleotides: TGTGCCAGCAGCCCCCCCGGGACAGGGACCTACAATGAGCAGTTCTTC. Protein product: CASSPPGTGTYNEQFF. J is TRBJ2-1 and V is TRBV5-6; 9 positions match TRBD1. The ends lost 4 bases at V and 2 bases at J; junction bases unmatched: 7. Germline lookup yields CDR1 SGHDT and CDR2 YYEEEE. This CDR3 comprises 16 residues.